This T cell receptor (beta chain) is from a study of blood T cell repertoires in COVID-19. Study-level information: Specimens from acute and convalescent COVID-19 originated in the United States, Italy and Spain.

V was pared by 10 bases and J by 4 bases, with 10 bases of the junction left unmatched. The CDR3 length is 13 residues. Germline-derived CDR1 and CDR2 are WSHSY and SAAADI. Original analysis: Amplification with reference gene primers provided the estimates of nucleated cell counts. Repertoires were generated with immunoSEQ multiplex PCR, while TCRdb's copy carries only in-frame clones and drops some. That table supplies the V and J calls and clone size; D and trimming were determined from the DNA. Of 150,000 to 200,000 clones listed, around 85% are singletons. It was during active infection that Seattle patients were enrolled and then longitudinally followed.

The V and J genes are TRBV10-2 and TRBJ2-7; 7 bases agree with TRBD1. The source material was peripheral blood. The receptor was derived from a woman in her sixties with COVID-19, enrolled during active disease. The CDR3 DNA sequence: TGCGCCATCGGACCGGGACAGATTTACGAGCAGTACTTC. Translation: CAIGPGQIYEQYF.